The entry below describes one TCR beta chain. The data belong to a study of blood T cell repertoires in COVID-19. In the source study's methods: Estimates of nucleated cell counts were drawn from the amplification of reference gene primers. Clones were sequenced by immunoSEQ multiplex PCR, and TCRdb holds only the in-frame ones, with some missing. V and J calls plus clone size are reproduced from that table; the DNA served to infer D and trimming. In the table there are about 160,000 clones, 90% of which are singletons. Trimming cost V 0 bases and J 5 bases, with 22 bases left between them. The CDR3 runs to 19 residues. Looked up from germline, CDR1 is LNHNV and CDR2 is YYDKDF (reference sequence).

The TCR sequence derives from a man aged 60 to 75 with active or convalescent COVID-19. V and J are TRBV15 and TRBJ1-4; no definite D call. The material sequenced was peripheral blood. CDR3 sequence (DNA): TGTGCCACCAGCAGAGATCTCCCGACGGGTCCGCCTAGAAATGAAAAACTGTTTTTT. Translating it yields CATSRDLPTGPPRNEKLFF.